These T cell receptor beta chains were read from a single sample in a study of Graves' ophthalmopathy and Graves' hyperthyroidism. TCRdb processed the multiplex PCR reads anew with MiXCR; each CDR3 protein has one entry. The repertoire holds 350,000 to 450,000 distinct CDR3 sequences, with 18% as singletons. Source material: peripheral blood. These TCRs come from a woman under 30 with Graves' ophthalmopathy. CDR3s leave out the opening cysteine and the closing phenylalanine or tryptophan.

TRBV5-1	TRBJ2-7	ASSLGVTANSYEQY
TRBV27	TRBJ2-7	ASSPGLSSYEQY
TRBV6-1	TRBJ2-7	ASRWTGNYEQY
TRBV7-3	TRBJ2-7	ASSLRLGQQGSPAGEQY
TRBV20-1	TRBJ1-6	SARDIRKDNSPLH
TRBV20-1	TRBJ1-5	SARRQANQPQH
TRBV2	TRBJ2-3	ASRRVTDTQY
TRBV6-1	TRBJ1-5	ASSAGAGMGYSNQPQH
TRBV28	TRBJ1-1	ASSLRGAEAF
TRBV7-3	TRBJ2-7	ASSPQAGSYEQY
TRBV28	TRBJ1-5	ASSLGGGSNQPQH
TRBV7-3	TRBJ2-2	ASSLGVPNRRGELF
TRBV11-2	TRBJ2-3	ASSLYLLGTGSTDTQY
TRBV2	TRBJ1-1	ASSEYLGQGAF
TRBV5-1	TRBJ2-5	ASSLEPGQGALAAY
TRBV30	TRBJ1-2	AWTEDREKYGYT
TRBV29-1	TRBJ1-1	TPVRGTEAF
TRBV29-1	TRBJ2-2	SVEDGAFRGTGELF